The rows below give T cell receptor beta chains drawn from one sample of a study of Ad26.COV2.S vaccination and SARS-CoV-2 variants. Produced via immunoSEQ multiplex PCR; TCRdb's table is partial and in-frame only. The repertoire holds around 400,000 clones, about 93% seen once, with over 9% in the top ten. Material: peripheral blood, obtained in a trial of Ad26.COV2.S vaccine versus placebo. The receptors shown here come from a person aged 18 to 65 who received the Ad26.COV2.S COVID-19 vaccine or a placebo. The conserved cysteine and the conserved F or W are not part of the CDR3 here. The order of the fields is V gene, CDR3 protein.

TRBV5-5 ASSLQGGTGELF
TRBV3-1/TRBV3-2 ASSHSANYGYT
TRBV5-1 ASSLEGASYEQY
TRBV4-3 ASSHWGQMNTEAF
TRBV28 ASRGRGPYNEQF
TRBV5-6 ASSLVDPGRMDEQF
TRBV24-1 ATSEAGTGNNEQF
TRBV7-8 ASSHLTARTGELF
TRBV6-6 ASTYAQNQPQH
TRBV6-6 ASTYSERNYEQY
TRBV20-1 SASDQTDEQY
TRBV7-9 ASSSPLALYNEQF
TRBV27 ASSLGQESSYNEQF
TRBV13 ASSKQHYTEAF
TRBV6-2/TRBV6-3 ASSLQGQDYTEAF
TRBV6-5 ASSYPGHYEQY
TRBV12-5 ASGLVLGSGTSTNNEQF
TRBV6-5 ASSYIRGGGYT
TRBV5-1 ASSAVTGGYEQY
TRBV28 ASSFLAGAPYNEQF